Listed below are T cell receptor beta chains from one sample, sequenced in a study of early stage breast cancer tumors. Clones were sequenced by immunoSEQ multiplex PCR, and TCRdb holds only the in-frame ones, with some missing. Of 65,000 to 75,000 clones in the sample, around 80% are singletons; the top ten hold over 3.5%. Sequencing was carried out using blood. The receptors come from a person aged 35 to 50 with breast cancer. The conserved cysteine and the conserved F or W are not part of the CDR3 here. The order of the fields is CDR3 length, V gene, J gene, CDR3 protein.

len: 13
v_gene: TRBV30
j_gene: TRBJ1-1
CDR3aa: AWSARQGAGTEAF

len: 13
v_gene: TRBV5-6
j_gene: TRBJ1-2
CDR3aa: ASSMDSRGGYGYT

len: 14
v_gene: TRBV18
j_gene: TRBJ1-2
CDR3aa: ASSPQKADLNYGYT

len: 13
v_gene: TRBV7-3
j_gene: TRBJ1-1
CDR3aa: ASSLGTGKRTEAF

len: 13
v_gene: TRBV29-1
j_gene: TRBJ2-4
CDR3aa: SVERVSVAKNIQY

len: 13
v_gene: TRBV19
j_gene: TRBJ1-4
CDR3aa: ASSISDRHNEKLF

len: 16
v_gene: TRBV6-1
j_gene: TRBJ1-2
CDR3aa: ASSEAVPRTGSVRSYT

len: 10
v_gene: TRBV6-5
j_gene: TRBJ2-2
CDR3aa: ASSYTAGELF

len: 14
v_gene: TRBV9
j_gene: TRBJ2-5
CDR3aa: ASSVGTGAYQETQY

len: 14
v_gene: TRBV7-9
j_gene: TRBJ2-7
CDR3aa: ASSLDGTGFLYEQY

len: 9
v_gene: TRBV6-5
j_gene: TRBJ2-1
CDR3aa: ASSNRQGEF

len: 14
v_gene: TRBV28
j_gene: TRBJ2-3
CDR3aa: ASSLVGVLRTDTQY

len: 12
v_gene: TRBV7-9
j_gene: TRBJ2-5
CDR3aa: ASSLRTGQETQY

len: 11
v_gene: TRBV11-1
j_gene: TRBJ1-2
CDR3aa: ASSQGGMGGYT

len: 14
v_gene: TRBV7-9
j_gene: TRBJ2-7
CDR3aa: ASSLRTGLAGSEQY

len: 10
v_gene: TRBV5-1
j_gene: TRBJ2-5
CDR3aa: ASSQYQETQY

len: 14
v_gene: TRBV18
j_gene: TRBJ2-2
CDR3aa: ASSTGLAGVTGELF

len: 12
v_gene: TRBV28
j_gene: TRBJ1-1
CDR3aa: ASSLGGERSEAF

len: 14
v_gene: TRBV9
j_gene: TRBJ2-5
CDR3aa: ASSGGPGLAGETQY

len: 14
v_gene: TRBV28
j_gene: TRBJ1-5
CDR3aa: ASSLPSVDSNQPQH

len: 10
v_gene: TRBV29-1
j_gene: TRBJ1-2
CDR3aa: SVAPPYYGYT

len: 11
v_gene: TRBV10-3
j_gene: TRBJ2-5
CDR3aa: ASRDSAPETQY

len: 12
v_gene: TRBV18
j_gene: TRBJ2-1
CDR3aa: ASSPPGITNEQF

len: 11
v_gene: TRBV7-9
j_gene: TRBJ1-2
CDR3aa: ASTARAHHGYT

len: 14
v_gene: TRBV4-1
j_gene: TRBJ2-7
CDR3aa: ASSQGRGGKSGEQY